This is a list of T cell receptor beta chains from one sample in a study of CD8+ T cells in alopecia areata. Repertoires were generated with immunoSEQ multiplex PCR, while TCRdb's copy carries only in-frame clones and drops some. The repertoire holds 4,000 to 4,500 clones, approximately 71% seen once, with less than 20% in the top ten. Material for sequencing was skin. The receptors derive from a human donor in good health. Both conserved end residues are trimmed from each CDR3.

j_gene | v_gene | len | CDR3aa
TRBJ2-1 | TRBV29-1 | 10 | SVKRERYEQF
TRBJ2-3 | TRBV2 | 11 | ASSEDTGGWQY
TRBJ1-2 | TRBV7-2 | 11 | ASRLTSLNGYT
TRBJ1-5 | TRBV15 | 16 | ATSRDSNTGSGNQPQH
TRBJ2-7 | TRBV6-1 | 12 | ASRGKADRNEQY
TRBJ2-2 | TRBV5-6 | 12 | ASSSYWNTGELF
TRBJ1-2 | TRBV5-1 | 12 | ASSKDRERYGYT
TRBJ2-1 | TRBV27 | 12 | ASTLQGALAEQF
TRBJ1-5 | TRBV10-3 | 13 | AISESKVGPQPQH
TRBJ1-3 | TRBV5-4 | 13 | ASSLGVSPGNTIY
TRBJ2-1 | TRBV11-3 | 14 | ASSLGTSGIYNEQF
TRBJ2-1 | TRBV19 | 13 | ASSMGPRSYNEQF
TRBJ2-4 | TRBV6-5 | 13 | ASSYSRGTKNIQY
TRBJ2-2 | TRBV6-6 | 10 | ASSSYSGELF
TRBJ2-5 | TRBV11-2 | 14 | ASSRLGGGYQETQY
TRBJ1-4 | TRBV5-1 | 14 | ASSRGAQTTNEKLF
TRBJ2-3 | TRBV28 | 13 | ASRRTSGRSDTQY
TRBJ2-1 | TRBV11-3 | 13 | ASSPKGTGGGEQF
TRBJ2-4 | TRBV19 | 13 | ASSTGQAAKNIQY
TRBJ1-1 | TRBV5-7 | 12 | ASSLPDRGTEAF
TRBJ1-1 | TRBV5-1 | 11 | ASALSQGRNAF
TRBJ2-5 | TRBV5-6 | 15 | ASSDEGPGGGGETQY
TRBJ2-7 | TRBV18 | 12 | ASVPGQQTYEQY
TRBJ2-1 | TRBV14 | 12 | ASRPGGSHNEQF
TRBJ2-4 | TRBV9 | 13 | ASSVGGADKNIQY
TRBJ2-1 | TRBV5-1 | 12 | ASSLELAGHEQF
TRBJ1-2 | TRBV29-1 | 11 | SVSTGANYGYT
TRBJ2-7 | TRBV4-1 | 14 | ASSPKPSGATYEQY
TRBJ1-1 | TRBV19 | 10 | ASSDGGRWTF
TRBJ2-1 | TRBV19 | 13 | ASSNPGQRRNEQF
TRBJ1-2 | TRBV4-1 | 12 | ASSQDQGVYGYT
TRBJ2-7 | TRBV28 | 12 | ASSRWTGPYEQY
TRBJ1-1 | TRBV10-3 | 9 | AIRQNTEAF
TRBJ2-7 | TRBV5-1 | 13 | ASSPSGRSVYEQY